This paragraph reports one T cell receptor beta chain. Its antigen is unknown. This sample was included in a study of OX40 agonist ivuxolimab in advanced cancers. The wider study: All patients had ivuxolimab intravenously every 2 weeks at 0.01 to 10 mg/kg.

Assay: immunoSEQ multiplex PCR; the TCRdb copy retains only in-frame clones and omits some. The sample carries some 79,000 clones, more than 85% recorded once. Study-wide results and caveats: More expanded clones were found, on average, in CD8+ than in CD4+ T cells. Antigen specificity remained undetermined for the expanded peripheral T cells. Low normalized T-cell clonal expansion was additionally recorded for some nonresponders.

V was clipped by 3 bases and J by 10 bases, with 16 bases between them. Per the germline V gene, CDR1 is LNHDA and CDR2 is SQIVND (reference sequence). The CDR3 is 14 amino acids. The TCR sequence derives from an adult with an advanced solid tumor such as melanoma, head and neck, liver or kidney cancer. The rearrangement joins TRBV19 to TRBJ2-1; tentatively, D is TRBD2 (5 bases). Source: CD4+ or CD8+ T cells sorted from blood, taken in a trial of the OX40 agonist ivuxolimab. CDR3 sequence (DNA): TGTGCCAGTAGTATGCCCGGACTCTTGTCGGAGCAGTTCTTC. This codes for CASSMPGLLSEQFF. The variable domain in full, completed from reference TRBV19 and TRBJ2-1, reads DGGITQSPKYLFRKEGQNVTLSCEQNLNHDAMYWYRQDPGQGLRLIYYSQIVNDFQKGDIAEGYSVSREKKESFPLTVTSAQKNPTAFYLCASSMPGLLSEQFFGPGTRLTVL.